This T cell receptor (beta chain) was profiled in a study of CD8+ T cells in alopecia areata. Across the study: Patients received oral tofacitinib, 5 to 10 mg twice daily, for moderate-to-severe alopecia areata.

This sample's treatment: oral pan-JAK inhibitor, 5-10 mg twice daily. Study-wide findings and caveats: An increase in clonality over normal scalp was evident in lesional scalp, especially alopecia totalis/universalis. Scalp and blood samples kept many expanded lesional clones throughout tofacitinib.

Worth noting for this clone: Its cognate antigen is unknown.

Extraction and reverse transcription of RNA yielded cDNA as the sequencing template. The table came from immunoSEQ multiplex PCR; TCRdb's copy has only in-frame clones and leaves some out. The table includes 95,000 to 100,000 clones, about 64% detected once. The clonotype originates from a human donor with alopecia areata. Sequences were derived from CD8+ T cells sorted from blood, sampled at week 4, from a patient treated with tofacitinib.

In DNA, the CDR3 is TGTGCCAGCGGACTGGGCTACGAGCAGTACTTC. Its protein is CASGLGYEQYF. The chain employs TRBV25-1 and TRBJ2-7; D is perhaps TRBD2 (5 bases). The CDR3 extends over 11 amino acids. Germline V CDR1 and CDR2: MGHDK, SYGVNS. Trimming shortened V by 8 bases and J by 3 bases, and 8 bases separated the two germline ends.